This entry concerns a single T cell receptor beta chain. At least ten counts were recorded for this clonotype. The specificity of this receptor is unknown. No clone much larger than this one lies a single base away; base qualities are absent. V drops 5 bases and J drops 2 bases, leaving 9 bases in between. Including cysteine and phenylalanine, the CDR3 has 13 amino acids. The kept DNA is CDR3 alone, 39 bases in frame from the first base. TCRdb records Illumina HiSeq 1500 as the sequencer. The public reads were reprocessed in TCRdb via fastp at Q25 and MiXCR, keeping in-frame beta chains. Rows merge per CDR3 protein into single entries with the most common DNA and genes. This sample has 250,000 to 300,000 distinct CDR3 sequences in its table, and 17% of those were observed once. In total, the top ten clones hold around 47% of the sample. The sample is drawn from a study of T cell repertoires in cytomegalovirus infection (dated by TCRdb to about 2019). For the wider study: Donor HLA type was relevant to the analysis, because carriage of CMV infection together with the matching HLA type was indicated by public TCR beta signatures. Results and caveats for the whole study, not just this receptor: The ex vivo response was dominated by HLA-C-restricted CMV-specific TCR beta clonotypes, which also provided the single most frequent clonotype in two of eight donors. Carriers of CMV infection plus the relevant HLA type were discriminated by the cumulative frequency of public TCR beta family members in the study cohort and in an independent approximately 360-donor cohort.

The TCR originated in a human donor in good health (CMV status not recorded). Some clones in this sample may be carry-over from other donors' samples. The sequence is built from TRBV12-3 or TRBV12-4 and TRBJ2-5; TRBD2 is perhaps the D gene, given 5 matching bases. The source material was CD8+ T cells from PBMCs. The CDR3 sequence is CASSPGNQETQYF. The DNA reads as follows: TGTGCCAGCAGTCCCGGGAATCAAGAGACCCAGTACTTC.